This T cell receptor (beta chain) was identified in a study of CD8 T cells in Susac syndrome. At the level of the study: When their blood was taken, patients with Susac syndrome were therapy-naive, taking corticosteroids, or taking intravenous immunoglobulin alone.

Random hexamers served to reverse transcribe roughly 0.5 to 1 ug RNA. Amplification of TCR beta CDR3 by immunoSEQ multiplex PCR spanned 54 Vbeta and 13 Jbeta. TCRdb analysed the immunoSEQ multiplex PCR reads with MiXCR anew, one entry per CDR3 protein. The data show 150,000 or so distinct CDR3 sequences, 95% seen once. Recently defined diagnostic criteria for definite or probable disease were fulfilled by Susac syndrome patients. TEMRA cells were FACS-enriched and CD8+ and CD4+ T cells negatively isolated. The specimen was CD4+ T cells from PBMCs. The receptor was isolated from a human donor with Susac syndrome.

The CDR3 DNA reads TGTGCCAGCAGCCGCTTATTCGCCCGGGACAGATTCTATGGCTACACCTTC. It specifies CASSRLFARDRFYGYTF. The chain joins TRBV7-9 to TRBJ1-2; 7 nucleotides line up with TRBD1. CDR3 length: 17 amino acids. Per the germline V gene, CDR1 is SEHNR and CDR2 is FQNEAQ (reference sequence). Trimming removed 5 bases from V and 4 bases from J; junction bases left unmatched: 16. The full variable domain, with the rest looked up from reference TRBV7-9 and TRBJ1-2, is DTGVSQNPRHKITKRGQNVTFRCDPISEHNRLYWYRQTLGQGPEFLTYFQNEAQLEKSRLLSDRFSAERPKGSFSTLEIQRTEQGDSAMYLCASSRLFARDRFYGYTFGSGTRLTVV.